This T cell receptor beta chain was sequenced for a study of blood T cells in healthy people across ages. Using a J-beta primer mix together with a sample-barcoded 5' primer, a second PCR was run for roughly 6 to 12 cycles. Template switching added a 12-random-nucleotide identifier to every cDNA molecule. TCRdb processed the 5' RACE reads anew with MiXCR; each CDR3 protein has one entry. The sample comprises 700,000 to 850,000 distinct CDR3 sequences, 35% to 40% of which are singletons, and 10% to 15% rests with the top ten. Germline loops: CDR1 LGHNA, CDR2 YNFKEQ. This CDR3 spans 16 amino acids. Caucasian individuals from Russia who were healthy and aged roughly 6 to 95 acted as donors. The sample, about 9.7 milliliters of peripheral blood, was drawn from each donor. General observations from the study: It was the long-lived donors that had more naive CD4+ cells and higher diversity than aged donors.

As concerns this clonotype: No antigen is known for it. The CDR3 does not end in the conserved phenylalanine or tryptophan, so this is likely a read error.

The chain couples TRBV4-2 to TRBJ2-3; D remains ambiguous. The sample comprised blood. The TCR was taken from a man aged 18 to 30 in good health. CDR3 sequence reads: CASSQDLGSGTDTQYV. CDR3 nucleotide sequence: TGCGCCAGCAGCCAAGATCTTGGAAGCGGCACAGATACGCAGTATGTT.